This T cell receptor beta chain was found in a study of T cell responses to AZD1222 COVID-19 vaccine. Study conclusions and caveats: Sampled repertoires all dated from after the peak T cell response. Baseline seropositivity characterized only a handful of AZD1222 recipients.

Notes on this clone: The antigen is unknown. This sample includes further DNA sequences coding for the same CDR3.

TCRdb's copy holds only in-frame clones and misses some; the assay was immunoSEQ multiplex PCR. The sample carries 99,000 or so clones, 82% recorded once. In germline, CDR1 is SGHTA, CDR2 FQGNSA. The junction had 3 bases not matched to a gene; V was cut back by 2 bases and J by 1 base. The CDR3 contains 15 residues. Sequenced here: peripheral blood, sampled on day 0 of AZD1222 vaccination. The TCR originated in an adult in good health. The chain employs TRBV7-2 and TRBJ2-3; 7 bases fit TRBD2. In DNA, the CDR3 is TGTGCCAGCAGCTTACGCAGCGGGGGCACAGATACGCAGTATTTT. Translated, it gives CASSLRSGGTDTQYF.